A single sample gave rise to the 24 T cell receptor beta chains below, sequenced in a study of OX40 agonist ivuxolimab in advanced cancers. The method behind the library was the immunoSEQ multiplex PCR assay. As stored in TCRdb, this immuneACCESS dataset retains in-frame rearrangements with V and J assigned. A fraction of the clones does not appear; measured against another copy, unresolved V genes explain less than half of the discrepancy, and the remainder lacks a known reason. Present in this sample are 80,000 or so clones, roughly nine tenths of which were seen just once. Approximately 0.19% of the sample rests with the top ten. This specimen was CD4+ or CD8+ T cells sorted from blood, taken in a trial of the OX40 agonist ivuxolimab. The receptors stem from an adult with an advanced solid tumor such as melanoma, head and neck, liver or kidney cancer.

This sequence joins TRBV28 and TRBJ2-1; 7 bases are a match to TRBD1. This CDR3 spans 16 amino acids. V gave up 8 bases and J gave up 3 bases; unmatched junction bases: 13. Germline assignment: CDR1 MDHEN and CDR2 SYDVKM. CDR3: CASANSTGSLYNEQFF. In DNA, the CDR3 is TGTGCCAGCGCTAACTCGACAGGGAGTCTCTACAATGAGCAGTTCTTC.

In this sample, this clone turned up once. The chain is built from TRBV6-1 and TRBJ2-7, with 10 bases identical to TRBD2. Trimming removed 7 bases from V and 2 bases from J; junction bases left unmatched: 8. From germline, CDR1 is MNHNS and CDR2 SASEGT. The CDR3 runs 15 residues. The chain's CDR3 is CASTLTSGSPYEQYF. The CDR3 DNA is TGTGCCAGCACCTTGACTAGCGGGTCCCCCTACGAGCAGTACTTC.

V usage is TRBV9 and J usage is TRBJ2-2, with 7 bases that match TRBD1. Germline trimming cut 3 bases from V and 5 bases from J; bases unmatched to any gene: 7. The CDR3 length is 15 residues. Per the germline V gene, CDR1 is SGDLS and CDR2 is YYNGEE. In DNA form, the CDR3 reads TGTGCCAGCAGCGAAACCGGGACAGCTACCGGGGAGCTGTTTTTT. Its protein product is CASSETGTATGELFF.

CDR3 DNA sequence: TGCGCCAGCAGCTTGGCCGGACAGGGGTGGACCGGGGAGCTGTTTTTT. Its protein is CASSLAGQGWTGELFF. The chain joins TRBV5-1 to TRBJ2-2; 9 bases align to TRBD1. V dropped 0 bases and J dropped 5; count of bases not matched to a gene: 5. The CDR3 is 16 residues long. The germline V gene has CDR1 SGHRS and CDR2 YFSETQ.

This sequence joins TRBV6-5 and TRBJ2-5; 9 bases line up with TRBD1. CDR1 and CDR2 from the germline V gene are MNHEY and SVGAGI. This CDR3 region has 15 residues. Trimming at V came to 5 bases and at J to 2 bases, leaving 6 bases not matched to a gene. CDR3 loop: CASSQTGGRQETQYF. CDR3 DNA: TGTGCCAGCAGTCAGACAGGGGGGAGGCAAGAGACCCAGTACTTC.

The genes are TRBV6-1 and TRBJ2-5; D unresolved. CDR3 length equals 16 residues. Trimming pared 2 bases from V and 1 base from J, leaving 14 bases between. Germline lookup yields CDR1 MNHNS and CDR2 SASEGT. CDR3 DNA sequence: TGTGCCAGCAGTGAATTGGGTCGGGCTGTCCAAGAGACCCAGTACTTC. It encodes CASSELGRAVQETQYF.

The chain carries TRBV29-1 and TRBJ2-3; 10 bases align to TRBD2. CDR3 size: 13 residues. Unmatched junction bases numbered 5, after V lost 5 bases and J lost 6 bases. CDR1 is SQVTM, CDR2 ANQGSEA, per germline. The CDR3 DNA follows: TGCAGCGTTCCACTAGCGGGATCTGATACGCAGTATTTT. As protein: CSVPLAGSDTQYF.

The chain joins TRBV19 to TRBJ1-4, with D hard to call. Germline V gene sequence: CDR1 LNHDA, CDR2 SQIVND (reference sequence). The V end lost 6 bases, the J end lost 0 bases, and 14 bases lay between the germline ends. This CDR3 spans 16 amino acids. CDR3 sequence (DNA): TGTGCCAGTAGCCTAAGACGGAAGGCAACTAATGAAAAACTGTTTTTT. It codes for CASSLRRKATNEKLFF.

Points on this clone: One end of the junction fails to match germline, which may point to a read error. V usage is TRBV5-4 and J usage is TRBJ2-7; TRBD1 agrees at 8 bases. Per germline, CDR1 SGHNT and CDR2 YYREEE (reference sequence). CDR3 length: 15 amino acids. The CDR3 nucleotides are TGTGCCGGCAGCTCACAGGGGGGAAGCTCCTACGAGCAGTACTTC. Translating it yields CAGSSQGGSSYEQYF.

The chain combines TRBV7-3 with TRBJ2-1, with D perhaps being TRBD1 or TRBD2 (5 bases each). The V gene lost 1 base and the J gene lost 9 bases, with 13 bases spanning the gap. Per the germline V gene, CDR1 is SGHTA and CDR2 is FQGTGA. There are 14 residues in the CDR3. CDR3 nucleotides: TGTGCCAGCAGCTTAAAGATGGGGGTGGGTGAGCAGTTCTTC. It is translated as CASSLKMGVGEQFF. Full variable domain (missing parts from reference TRBV7-3 and TRBJ2-1): GAGVSQTPSNKVTEKGKYVELRCDPISGHTALYWYRQSLGQGPEFLIYFQGTGAADDSGLPNDRFFAVRPEGSVSTLKIQRTERGDSAVYLCASSLKMGVGEQFFGPGTRLTVL.

The rearrangement uses TRBV9 and TRBJ1-2; D remains unclear. V was pared by 0 bases and J by 1 base, with 10 bases between. Germline CDR1 SGDLS, CDR2 YYNGEE. The CDR3 covers 15 residues. As DNA, the CDR3 is TGTGCCAGCAGCGTAGGTTCCGGGTTTAACTATGGCTACACCTTC. Protein product: CASSVGSGFNYGYTF. Filled out from reference TRBV9 and TRBJ1-2, the complete variable domain reads DSGVTQTPKHLITATGQRVTLRCSPRSGDLSVYWYQQSLDQGLQFLIQYYNGEERAKGNILERFSAQQFPDLHSELNLSSLELGDSALYFCASSVGSGFNYGYTFGSGTRLTVV.

CDR3 amino acids: CASSPTPTGTIHEQYF. CDR3 coding DNA: TGTGCCAGCAGCCCAACGCCGACAGGGACGATCCACGAGCAGTACTTC. The V call is TRBV7-6, the J call TRBJ2-7; 7 bases agree with TRBD1. The V gene end was trimmed by 5 bases and the J gene end by 5 bases; junction bases not matched to a gene: 15. The CDR3 runs to 16 residues. Germline CDR1 SGHVS, CDR2 FNYEAQ.

V is TRBV30 and J is TRBJ2-1; 8 bases map to TRBD2. V was pared by 0 bases and J by 3 bases, with 4 bases of the junction left unmatched. This CDR3 contains 15 residues. Germline V CDR1 and CDR2: GTSNPN, SVGIG (reference sequence). CDR3 DNA: TGTGCCTGGAGTGTACGGACTAGCCGCTACAATGAGCAGTTCTTC. Translated: CAWSVRTSRYNEQFF.

The rearrangement links TRBV19 to TRBJ1-3; no definite D call. The CDR3 is made up of 15 amino acids. V dropped 3 bases and J dropped 2 bases, with 11 bases sitting between them. Germline values: CDR1 LNHDA, CDR2 SQIVND (reference sequence). Here the CDR3 reads CASSMGWETGNTIYF. The DNA for the CDR3 is TGTGCCAGTAGTATGGGTTGGGAAACTGGAAACACCATATATTTT.

The rearrangement uses TRBV6-6 and TRBJ1-5; D not certain. Germline assignment: CDR1 MNHNY and CDR2 SVGAGI (reference sequence). The CDR3 loop spans 15 amino acids. With 6 bases removed from V and 6 bases from J, the gap between germline ends came to 18 bases. CDR3 loop: CASSSGPGRGQPQHF. The DNA of the CDR3 is TGTGCCAGCAGCTCCGGACCCGGCAGAGGTCAGCCCCAGCATTTT.

The chain uses TRBV10-1 and TRBJ2-2; D is undetermined. V was cut by 4 bases and J by 7 bases, with 16 bases left in between. From germline, CDR1 is WNHNN and CDR2 SYGVQD (reference sequence). The CDR3 has 15 amino acids. The DNA of the CDR3 is TGCGCCAGCAGTGCGGAGCCCGGAGTAGGCGGGGAGCTGTTTTTT. This gives the protein CASSAEPGVGGELFF.

The genes are TRBV19 and TRBJ1-6; no firm D call. CDR3 size: 14 residues. Germline CDR1 and CDR2: LNHDA and SQIVND (reference sequence). The V and J ends lost 2 bases and 2 bases respectively, with 4 bases between them. This CDR3 is CASSITAYNSPLHF. In nucleotides, the CDR3 is TGTGCCAGTAGTATAACAGCCTATAATTCACCCCTCCACTTT. The full variable domain, completed using reference TRBV19 and TRBJ1-6, is DGGITQSPKYLFRKEGQNVTLSCEQNLNHDAMYWYRQDPGQGLRLIYYSQIVNDFQKGDIAEGYSVSREKKESFPLTVTSAQKNPTAFYLCASSITAYNSPLHFGNGTRLTVT.

The chain uses TRBV27 and TRBJ2-7; 11 nucleotides line up with TRBD2. The CDR3 contains 15 residues. Losses at the gene ends were 4 bases for V and 1 base for J; bases not matched to a gene: 3. The germline gives CDR1 MNHEY, CDR2 SMNVEV (reference sequence). The CDR3 DNA follows: TGTGCCAGCAGTTGGCTAGCGGGGGGTTCCTACGAGCAGTACTTC. Translated: CASSWLAGGSYEQYF.

The chain carries TRBV6-6 and TRBJ1-5, with D unresolved. There are 15 residues in the CDR3. Germline V gene sequence: CDR1 MNHNY, CDR2 SVGAGI (reference sequence). The V end was cut by 7 bases, the J end by 3 bases, with 16 bases between. The CDR3 sequence: CASTTREAVNQPQHF. The CDR3 DNA sequence: TGTGCCAGCACAACACGAGAGGCGGTCAATCAGCCCCAGCATTTT.

The chain joins TRBV29-1 to TRBJ1-2; 9 nucleotides line up with TRBD1. There are 17 residues in the CDR3. The germline V gene has CDR1 SQVTM and CDR2 ANQGSEA. Trimming at V came to 1 base and at J to 7 bases, leaving 16 bases not matched to a gene. In nucleotides, the CDR3 is TGCAGCGTTGAAGCTCTAAGTCCGGGACAGGGTTTCGGTGGCTACACCTTC. Translation: CSVEALSPGQGFGGYTF. Using reference TRBV29-1 and TRBJ1-2 for the parts outside the CDR3, the full variable domain is SAVISQKPSRDICQRGTSLTIQCQVDSQVTMMFWYRQQPGQSLTLIATANQGSEATYESGFVIDKFPISRPNLTFSTLTVSNMSPEDSSIYLCSVEALSPGQGFGGYTFGSGTRLTVV.

The J gene is TRBJ1-4, the V gene TRBV5-1; D might be TRBD1 (5 bases). The CDR3 runs 15 residues. V was clipped by 4 bases and J by 7 bases, with 17 bases between them. Per germline, CDR1 SGHRS and CDR2 YFSETQ. The CDR3 bases are TGCGCCAGCAGCGGGACGGGTTTGGATGGTGAAAAACTGTTTTTT. This codes for CASSGTGLDGEKLFF.

The chain employs TRBV5-1 and TRBJ1-6; D is ambiguous. Trimming pared 4 bases from V and 7 bases from J, leaving 18 bases between. The CDR3 covers 16 residues. Germline CDR1 and CDR2: SGHRS and YFSETQ. The CDR3 bases are TGCGCCAGCAGCCCTACACCCAGGCTAGGGAATTCACCCCTCCACTTT. As protein: CASSPTPRLGNSPLHF.

This chain links TRBV19 with TRBJ2-3; 9 bases map to TRBD2. The CDR3 runs 16 residues. CDR1 is LNHDA and CDR2 is SQIVND in the germline V gene (reference sequence). With V trimmed by 6 bases and J by 7 bases, 14 bases remained unmatched. CDR3 DNA sequence: TGTGCCAGTAGCCAAGCGGGGGGCTCCCCGATGAATACGCAGTATTTT. Protein product: CASSQAGGSPMNTQYF.

The rearrangement joins TRBV20-1 to TRBJ1-5; D remains ambiguous. This CDR3 spans 11 amino acids. V lost 1 base, J lost 6 bases, and 4 bases lay in between. Germline values: CDR1 DFQATT, CDR2 SNEGSKA (reference sequence). The CDR3 DNA follows: TGCAGTGCTAGAGCGGGTCAGCCCCAGCATTTT. Translation gives CSARAGQPQHF.